This paragraph reports one TCR beta chain. Its cognate antigen is unknown. Only in-frame clones appear in the TCRdb table, and some are missing; sequencing was by immunoSEQ multiplex PCR. The sample holds over 110,000 clones, 93% seen once. The data originate from a study of T cell responses to AZD1222 COVID-19 vaccine. Background on the study: Second-dose timings of about 4 or about 12 weeks were pooled.

The CDR3 has 15 amino acids. V lost 4 bases and J 0 bases, leaving 11 bases between the germline ends. CDR1 and CDR2 from the germline V gene are SGHNT and YYREEE (reference sequence). Study-level points and caveats: Females outnumbered males among donors, who were mostly white British; clonal diversity was possibly underestimated. Dominant at 160-218 and 743-854, vaccine-associated CD4 TCRs also spanned spike. Nearly half of spike-specific TCRs reportedly target variant regions that are unmutated in the B.1.351 and B.1.1.7 variants.

The specimen comprised peripheral blood, sampled on day 0 of AZD1222 vaccination. The receptor's source is an adult in good health. This chain connects TRBV5-4 to TRBJ2-1; D perhaps matches TRBD1 (6 bases). The chain's CDR3 is CASSPGQISYNEQFF. In DNA form, the CDR3 reads TGTGCCAGCAGCCCGGGACAAATCTCCTACAATGAGCAGTTCTTC.